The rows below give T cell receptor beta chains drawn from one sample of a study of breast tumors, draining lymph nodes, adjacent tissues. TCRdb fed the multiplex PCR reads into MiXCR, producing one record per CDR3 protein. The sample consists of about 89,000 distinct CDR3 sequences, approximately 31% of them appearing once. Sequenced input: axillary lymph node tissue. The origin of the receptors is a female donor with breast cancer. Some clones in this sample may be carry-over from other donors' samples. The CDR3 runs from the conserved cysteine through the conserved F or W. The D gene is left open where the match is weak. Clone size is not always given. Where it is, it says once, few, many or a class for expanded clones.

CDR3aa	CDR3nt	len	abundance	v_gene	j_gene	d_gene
CASRDGLYEQYF	TGTGCCAGTAGGGATGGGTTGTACGAGCAGTACTTC	12	many	TRBV19	TRBJ2-7	-
CASNPHGDRVSEQYF	TGTGCCAGCAACCCCCACGGGGACAGGGTATCCGAGCAGTACTTC	15	many	TRBV6-4	TRBJ2-7	TRBD1
CASSPRLKASGTDTQYF	TGTGCCAGCTCACCGCGCCTAAAGGCTAGCGGCACAGATACGCAGTATTTT	17	many	TRBV18	TRBJ2-3	-
CASMQGRVYNEQFF	TGTGCCAGCATGCAGGGGCGAGTTTACAATGAGCAGTTCTTC	14	many	TRBV27	TRBJ2-1	-
CASGSISYNERFF	TGTGCCAGCGGCAGTATCTCCTACAATGAGCGGTTCTTC	13	-	TRBV5-8	TRBJ2-1	-
CSAVNPGTGGDEQYF	TGCAGTGCTGTCAACCCCGGGACAGGGGGCGACGAGCAGTACTTC	15	many	TRBV20-1	TRBJ2-7	TRBD1
CSVATTSKSPLHF	TGCAGCGTTGCTACGACATCCAAGTCACCCCTCCACTTT	13	medium-sized	TRBV29-1	TRBJ1-6	-
CSAKKHERSSYEQYF	TGCAGTGCTAAAAAACACGAGAGGAGCTCCTACGAGCAGTACTTC	15	many	TRBV20-1	TRBJ2-7	-
CASSLVENEAFF	TGTGCCAGCAGCTTGGTAGAGAATGAAGCTTTCTTT	12	-	TRBV5-6	TRBJ1-1	-
CASSGQKLQEAQYF	TGCGCCAGCAGCGGACAGAAATTACAAGAGGCCCAGTACTTC	14	many	TRBV5-1	TRBJ2-5	-
CASSGLVPYEQYF	TGTGCCAGCTCAGGACTAGTTCCCTACGAGCAGTACTTC	13	-	TRBV18	TRBJ2-7	TRBD2
CASSLSAGNQPQHF	TGTGCCAGCAGTTTATCGGCGGGGAATCAGCCCCAGCATTTT	14	many	TRBV27	TRBJ1-5	-
CATSDDSNEKLFF	TGTGCCACCAGTGATGACAGTAATGAAAAACTGTTTTTT	13	many	TRBV24-1	TRBJ1-4	-
CASSLGDTAQETQYF	TGTGCCAGCAGCTTGGGTGACACGGCTCAAGAGACCCAGTACTTC	15	-	TRBV5-5	TRBJ2-5	-
CASSPWDGLTEAFF	TGTGCCAGCAGCCCATGGGACGGTCTCACTGAAGCTTTCTTT	14	-	TRBV7-2	TRBJ1-1	-
CASSRGSTQYF	TGTGCCAGCAGCCGGGGTAGCACTCAGTACTTC	11	-	TRBV5-5	TRBJ2-4	-
CASRPNLAGVEQYF	TGTGCCAGCAGACCGAACTTAGCGGGAGTCGAGCAGTACTTC	14	many	TRBV7-2	TRBJ2-7	TRBD2
CSVGGTGIEKLFF	TGCAGCGTTGGGGGGACAGGGATTGAAAAACTGTTTTTT	13	many	TRBV29-1	TRBJ1-4	TRBD1
CAGRPSWGNTEAFF	TGTGCCGGCAGGCCATCTTGGGGGAACACTGAAGCTTTCTTT	14	-	TRBV6-5	TRBJ1-1	-
CASSIGGSGLNEQFF	TGTGCCAGTAGTATAGGAGGATCGGGCCTCAATGAGCAGTTCTTC	15	many	TRBV19	TRBJ2-1	-
CASSLDRAGGLFF	TGTGCCAGCAGCTTAGATCGGGCCGGGGGGCTGTTTTTT	13	-	TRBV7-3	TRBJ2-2	-
CASRHWTSGSFDEQFF	TGTGCCAGCAGACATTGGACTAGCGGGAGTTTTGATGAGCAGTTCTTC	16	-	TRBV12-3/TRBV12-4	TRBJ2-1	TRBD2
CASSLRQSETQYF	TGTGCCAGCAGCTTACGGCAAAGCGAGACCCAGTACTTC	13	many	TRBV7-2	TRBJ2-5	-
CASSQYTSGNTGELFF	TGTGCCAGCAGCCAATACACTAGCGGGAACACCGGGGAGCTGTTTTTT	16	-	TRBV7-3	TRBJ2-2	TRBD2
CASSELAGDGETQYF	TGTGCCAGTAGTGAACTAGCGGGAGATGGGGAGACCCAGTACTTC	15	many	TRBV19	TRBJ2-5	TRBD2
CASSTWTGNAQYF	TGTGCCAGCAGCACCTGGACAGGGAATGCGCAGTATTTT	13	-	TRBV7-2	TRBJ2-3	TRBD1
CSARHWAGSYNSPLHF	TGCAGTGCCAGACATTGGGCAGGCTCCTACAATTCACCCCTCCACTTT	16	-	TRBV20-1	TRBJ1-6	-
CASSPPRIKSRYEQFF	TGTGCCAGCAGTCCACCTCGGATTAAGTCCCGGTATGAGCAGTTCTTC	16	many	TRBV6-2/TRBV6-3	TRBJ2-1	-
CASSWTFTRGSNQPQHF	TGTGCCAGCAGCTGGACTTTTACCCGGGGGAGCAATCAGCCCCAGCATTTT	17	-	TRBV7-2	TRBJ1-5	-
CASTLGLYNSPLHF	TGTGCCAGCACCTTAGGTCTCTATAATTCACCCCTCCACTTT	14	many	TRBV28	TRBJ1-6	-
CASSRITGHEQYF	TGTGCCAGCAGCCGGATCACAGGGCACGAGCAGTACTTC	13	many	TRBV14	TRBJ2-7	-
CSARDSTGNQETQYF	TGCAGTGCTAGAGATTCGACGGGAAACCAAGAGACCCAGTACTTC	15	many	TRBV20-1	TRBJ2-5	-
CASSLEADQPQHF	TGCGCCAGCAGCTTGGAGGCCGATCAGCCCCAGCATTTT	13	many	TRBV5-1	TRBJ1-5	-
CASSLRQGTHQPQHF	TGTGCCAGCAGTTTGAGACAGGGTACGCATCAGCCCCAGCATTTT	15	many	TRBV6-4	TRBJ1-5	TRBD1
CAWSGAGFYSPLHF	TGTGCCTGGAGTGGGGCAGGGTTTTATTCACCCCTCCACTTT	14	many	TRBV30	TRBJ1-6	-
CASTFRTMDRGRNYEQYF	TGTGCCAGCACCTTCCGTACAATGGACAGGGGGCGTAATTACGAGCAGTACTTC	18	-	TRBV28	TRBJ2-7	TRBD1
CASSLGTGFYEQHF	TGTGCCAGCAGCTTGGGGACAGGGTTCTACGAGCAGCACTTC	14	-	TRBV11-2	TRBJ2-7	TRBD1
CASSRGLAGVFYNEQFF	TGTGCCAGCAGCCGAGGACTAGCGGGAGTATTCTACAATGAGCAGTTCTTC	17	many	TRBV7-2	TRBJ2-1	TRBD2
CSARDEGHRYNEQFF	TGCAGTGCTAGAGATGAGGGACATCGGTACAATGAGCAGTTCTTC	15	many	TRBV20-1	TRBJ2-1	-